A single sample gave rise to the 19 T cell receptor beta chains below, sequenced in a study of vaccination and CD4 T cells after COVID-19. Treatment denoted: roughly ten-day PBMC culture with coronavirus spike peptide pools or control peptides (ViraFEST assay). Before the COVID-19 pandemic (2011-2018), CD4+ T cells were obtained from the unexposed donor. These receptors have no known antigen. The Oncomine TCR Beta short-read assay was applied to DNA of cultured CD4+ T cells. MiXCR, applied by TCRdb to the PCR reads, yields one record per CDR3 protein. The sample yields more than 2,000 distinct CDR3 sequences, roughly 55% seen once. Material for sequencing was CD4+ T cells from blood, cultured in vitro. These receptors all come from a human donor in good health.

The chain employs TRBV20-1 and TRBJ1-6, with a possible D match to TRBD1 (6 bases). Trimming cost V 5 bases and J 2 bases, with 13 bases left between them. CDR3 size: 15 residues. CDR1 is DFQATT and CDR2 is SNEGSKA in the germline V gene (reference sequence). CDR3 DNA sequence: TGCAGTGCTCTTACAGGGAATACCTATAATTCACCCCTCCACTTT. It codes for CSALTGNTYNSPLHF.

The chain uses TRBV18 and TRBJ1-2; D possibly corresponds to TRBD1 (5 bases). The length of the CDR3 is 14 residues. Per the germline V gene, CDR1 is KGHSH and CDR2 is LQKENI. V was pared by 4 bases and J by 0 bases, with 9 bases between. CDR3 bases: TGTGCCAGCTCACTCGACAGAACTAACTATGGCTACACCTTC. Its protein is CASSLDRTNYGYTF.

The J gene is TRBJ2-3, the V gene TRBV10-3; D is tentatively TRBD1 or TRBD2 (5 bases each). CDR3 length: 14 amino acids. Trimming removed 10 bases from V and 4 bases from J, with 18 bases in between. Germline values: CDR1 ENHRY, CDR2 SYGVKD. CDR3 nucleotides: TGTGCCACCCGGGGCGGTGGGGCCCCAGATACGCAGTATTTT. Its protein product is CATRGGGAPDTQYF.

The chain links TRBV7-3 to TRBJ2-5; 10 nucleotides line up with TRBD2. This CDR3 spans 15 amino acids. Germline-derived CDR1 and CDR2 are SGHTA and FQGTGA. Trimming at V came to 4 bases and at J to 5 bases, leaving 7 bases not matched to a gene. The CDR3 spells CASSSQRGGVETQYF. DNA for the CDR3: TGTGCCAGCAGCTCACAGCGGGGGGGAGTGGAGACCCAGTACTTC.

The table lists this clonotype with a few counts. V gene TRBV6-1 combines with J gene TRBJ2-1; tentatively, D is TRBD1 or TRBD2 (5 bases each). The V gene lost 8 bases and the J gene lost 1 base, with 9 bases spanning the gap. Germline lookup yields CDR1 MNHNS and CDR2 SASEGT. CDR3 size: 13 residues. Here the CDR3 DNA reads TGTGCCAGCCGAGGGGCGTCCTACAATGAGCAGTTCTTC. Translating gives CASRGASYNEQFF.

CDR3 coding DNA: TGTGCCACTTCGATCGACAGGGGAGCCACTGAAGCTTTCTTT. Residues: CATSIDRGATEAFF. The chain uses TRBV6-1 and TRBJ1-1, with 8 bases aligning to TRBD1. V dropped 10 bases and J dropped 4; count of bases not matched to a gene: 11. Germline V lookup: CDR1 MNHNS, CDR2 SASEGT. The CDR3 runs 14 residues.

The CDR3 sequence is CASSFRTGMVNEQFF. The CDR3 coding sequence is TGTGCCAGCAGTTTTCGGACAGGGATGGTCAATGAGCAGTTCTTC. The rearrangement uses TRBV27 and TRBJ2-1; 8 positions agree with TRBD1. The CDR3 contains 15 residues. Germline V gene sequence: CDR1 MNHEY, CDR2 SMNVEV (reference sequence). Trimming took 3 bases from V and 6 from J; bases not matched to a gene: 7.

This clonotype was picked up a small number of times. The chain links TRBV10-3 to TRBJ2-7; a weak D match, TRBD1 (6 bases). Germline assignment: CDR1 ENHRY and CDR2 SYGVKD. Between the trimmed V and J ends, which lost 7 bases and 3 bases, there was a span of 16 bases. The CDR3 consists of 14 residues. The CDR3 DNA is TGTGCCATCATGACCCAGGGGTCAGACTACGAGCAGTACTTC. Translation: CAIMTQGSDYEQYF.

The chain links TRBV27 to TRBJ2-3; 10 bases match TRBD2. The CDR3 runs 16 residues. Trimming at V came to 6 bases and at J to 1 base, leaving 7 bases not matched to a gene. Germline V gives CDR1 MNHEY, CDR2 SMNVEV (reference sequence). The CDR3 here is CASRDYGLAGTDTQYF. The CDR3 coding sequence is TGTGCCAGCAGAGACTATGGACTAGCGGGCACAGATACGCAGTATTTT.

The J gene is TRBJ1-2, the V gene TRBV7-9; D may be TRBD1 (6 bases). There are 21 residues in the CDR3. Germline CDR1 is SEHNR and CDR2 is FQNEAQ (reference sequence). Deletions cut 4 bases from V and 4 bases from J, with 34 bases between. CDR3 loop: CASSSRGWTALSPLGSYGYTF. CDR3 coding DNA: TGTGCCAGCAGCTCAAGGGGGTGGACAGCTCTATCCCCGTTAGGGTCCTATGGCTACACCTTC.

This clonotype appeared a few times. The CDR3: CATSRGAGNYGYTF. The CDR3, as DNA: TGTGCCACCAGCAGAGGGGCCGGGAACTATGGCTACACCTTC. The V call is TRBV15, the J call TRBJ1-2, with no clear D. Trimming shortened V by 1 base and J by 2 bases, and 8 bases separated the two germline ends. The CDR3 covers 14 residues. Germline CDR1 reads LNHNV; CDR2 reads YYDKDF (reference sequence).

The V call is TRBV19, the J call TRBJ2-3, with D perhaps TRBD2 (5 bases). The ends were cut back, 5 bases at V and 1 base at J, with 10 bases in the middle. The CDR3 has 14 residues. Germline CDR1 reads LNHDA; CDR2 reads SQIVND (reference sequence). In DNA, the CDR3 is TGTGCCAGTAGTCTCGGGATGCGCACAGATACGCAGTATTTT. This gives the protein CASSLGMRTDTQYF.

This chain uses TRBV20-1 with TRBJ2-3; D remains ambiguous. The germline V and J ends were trimmed by 3 bases and 6 bases, with 13 bases remaining between them. From germline, CDR1 is DFQATT and CDR2 SNEGSKA (reference sequence). This CDR3 is 13 amino acids long. CDR3 in DNA: TGCAGTGCTAGTTCTACCACACGGGATACGCAGTATTTT. It encodes CSASSTTRDTQYF.

This clonotype has more than one count but fewer than ten. V usage is TRBV7-8 and J usage is TRBJ2-7; 7 bases match TRBD2. Germline V gene sequence: CDR1 SGHVS, CDR2 FQNEAQ. The CDR3 spans 14 residues. After removal of 0 bases from V and 6 bases from J, the junction contained 5 bases not matched to a gene. The CDR3 sequence: CASSLAGGRGEQYF. The CDR3 DNA reads as TGTGCCAGCAGCTTAGCGGGTGGGAGGGGCGAGCAGTACTTC.

The chain combines TRBV20-1 with TRBJ2-3; the match to TRBD1 covers 7 bases. The CDR3 extends over 15 amino acids. J gave up 0 bases and V 5 bases, and 8 bases lay outside the gene matches. The germline V gene has CDR1 DFQATT and CDR2 SNEGSKA (reference sequence). CDR3 nucleotide sequence: TGCAGTGCTGGTAATGACAGGGACAGCACAGATACGCAGTATTTT. Translating it yields CSAGNDRDSTDTQYF.

This clonotype was recorded a few times. This chain uses TRBV20-1 with TRBJ1-6; 7 bases map to TRBD1. Germline V gives CDR1 DFQATT, CDR2 SNEGSKA (reference sequence). V gave up 1 base and J gave up 4 bases; unmatched junction bases: 4. The CDR3 sequence is 15 residues long. The CDR3 is CSARGSTGYNSPLHF. The DNA of the CDR3 is TGCAGTGCTAGAGGGTCGACAGGGTATAATTCACCCCTCCACTTT.

This clonotype was counted only a few times. J is TRBJ1-2 and V is TRBV10-3; D is uncertain. The germline gives CDR1 ENHRY, CDR2 SYGVKD. This CDR3 contains 11 residues. V lost 7 bases and J 2 bases, leaving 5 bases between the germline ends. In nucleotides, the CDR3 is TGTGCCATCATGCAGAACTATGGCTACACCTTC. Protein: CAIMQNYGYTF.

The chain couples TRBV20-1 to TRBJ2-1; possible D gene TRBD2, 5 bases. CDR1 and CDR2 from the germline V gene are DFQATT and SNEGSKA (reference sequence). Trimming removed 7 bases from V and 8 bases from J, with 9 bases in between. The CDR3 is made up of 10 amino acids. The chain's CDR3 is CSVGRDEQFF. Written as DNA, the CDR3 is TGCAGTGTTGGGCGGGATGAGCAGTTCTTC.

The chain couples TRBV20-1 to TRBJ2-7; no clear D gene. The CDR3 consists of 12 residues. CDR1 is DFQATT, CDR2 SNEGSKA, per germline (reference sequence). The CDR3 is CSVSQVKDEQYF. The CDR3 DNA reads as TGCAGCGTTTCCCAGGTGAAAGACGAGCAGTACTTC.